Presented here are 13 T cell receptor beta chains from one specimen sequenced in a study of blood T cell repertoires in COVID-19. TCRdb's table, derived via immunoSEQ multiplex PCR, lists solely in-frame clones and lacks some. In the table there are about 190,000 clones, around three quarters of which are singletons. Sequenced sample: PBMCs or T cells enriched from blood (not recorded which). These receptors all come from a woman aged 45-59 years with acute COVID-19.

The chain uses TRBV7-6 and TRBJ1-4; 8 bases map to TRBD1. The CDR3 consists of 16 residues. Germline V gives CDR1 SGHVS, CDR2 FNYEAQ. Unmatched junction bases numbered 5, after V lost 0 bases and J lost 5 bases. CDR3 in DNA: TGTGCCAGCAGCTTAGCTGGGACAGGCACAAATGAAAAACTGTTTTTT. Its protein product is CASSLAGTGTNEKLFF.

V gene TRBV28 combines with J gene TRBJ1-2, with 8 bases aligning to TRBD1. Losses at the gene ends were 3 bases for V and 8 bases for J; bases not matched to a gene: 5. The CDR3 has 13 amino acids. Germline CDR1 is MDHEN and CDR2 is SYDVKM. The CDR3 region has the DNA TGTGCCAGCAGTTTCCGACAGGGGAAGGGCTACACCTTC. Translation: CASSFRQGKGYTF.

The rearrangement links TRBV18 to TRBJ2-5; perhaps TRBD1 as D (5 bases). V was cut by 4 bases and J by 1 base, with 7 bases left in between. Germline loops: CDR1 KGHSH, CDR2 LQKENI. The CDR3 spans 13 residues. The CDR3 DNA is TGTGCCAGCTCACTAGGGGCCCAAGAGACCCAGTACTTC. Residues: CASSLGAQETQYF. The entire variable domain, with the rest obtained from reference TRBV18 and TRBJ2-5, is as follows: NAGVMQNPRHLVRRRGQEARLRCSPMKGHSHVYWYRQLPEEGLKFMVYLQKENIIDESGMPKERFSAEFPKEGPSILRIQQVVRGDSAAYFCASSLGAQETQYFGPGTRLLVL.

CDR3 sequence: CASSSWTSITHEQFF. The CDR3, as DNA: TGTGCCAGCAGCTCTTGGACTAGTATCACCCATGAGCAGTTCTTC. The V call is TRBV13, the J call TRBJ2-1, with 7 positions matching TRBD2. Per germline, CDR1 PRHDT and CDR2 FYEKMQ (reference sequence). The CDR3 has 15 amino acids. Germline trimming cut 4 bases from V and 8 bases from J; bases unmatched to any gene: 11.

This clone was seen a few times. This sequence joins TRBV5-1 and TRBJ1-3, with D possibly being TRBD1 (5 bases). There are 15 residues in the CDR3. Between the trimmed V and J ends, which lost 1 base and 5 bases, there was a span of 13 bases. The germline gives CDR1 SGHRS, CDR2 YFSETQ. The CDR3, as DNA: TGCGCCAGCAGCTTGCAAGGGGAAGTTAGAAACACCATATATTTT. This gives the protein CASSLQGEVRNTIYF.

The chain links TRBV6-2 or TRBV6-3 to TRBJ1-1; possible D gene TRBD1, 6 bases. V was trimmed by 5 bases and J by 1 base, leaving 8 bases between them. Germline loops: CDR1 MNHEY, CDR2 SVGEGT. The length of the CDR3 is 13 residues. The CDR3 reads CASSQGSNTEAFF. CDR3 bases: TGTGCCAGCAGTCAGGGGTCGAACACTGAAGCTTTCTTT.

This chain links TRBV7-9 with TRBJ2-2, with 9 bases identical to TRBD1. J was trimmed by 4 bases and V by 3 bases; bases with no gene match: 6. The germline V gene has CDR1 SEHNR and CDR2 FQNEAQ (reference sequence). CDR3 length: 16 residues. CDR3 residues: CASSFDRGEPTGELFF. The CDR3 DNA is TGTGCCAGCAGCTTTGACAGGGGGGAGCCCACCGGGGAGCTGTTTTTT.

The chain carries TRBV18 and TRBJ1-2, with a tentative D call TRBD1 (5 bases). V lost 6 bases to trimming and J lost 0 bases, with 23 bases between them. The CDR3 covers 18 residues. Germline values: CDR1 KGHSH, CDR2 LQKENI. The CDR3 DNA sequence: TGTGCCAGCTCCCAGCAGTTAGGGGCTCCTGAGACTAACTATGGCTACACCTTC. Its protein product is CASSQQLGAPETNYGYTF.

The chain combines TRBV7-9 with TRBJ2-5, with 7 nucleotides matching TRBD1. There are 15 residues in the CDR3. The V gene's germline CDR1 is SEHNR and CDR2 FQNEAQ (reference sequence). Losses at the gene ends were 3 bases for V and 5 bases for J; bases not matched to a gene: 9. CDR3 loop: CASSFISTGHETQYF. The CDR3 DNA reads TGTGCCAGCAGCTTCATCTCGACAGGGCACGAGACCCAGTACTTC.

This clone was counted only a few times. This chain joins TRBV18 and TRBJ1-6; unclear D gene. V lost 0 bases, J lost 3 bases, and 6 bases lay in between. The CDR3 loop spans 15 amino acids. From germline, CDR1 is KGHSH and CDR2 LQKENI. CDR3: CASSPPGSYNSPLHF. In nucleotides, the CDR3 is TGTGCCAGCTCACCACCGGGCAGCTATAATTCACCCCTCCACTTT. Using reference TRBV18 and TRBJ1-6 for the parts outside the CDR3, the full variable domain is NAGVMQNPRHLVRRRGQEARLRCSPMKGHSHVYWYRQLPEEGLKFMVYLQKENIIDESGMPKERFSAEFPKEGPSILRIQQVVRGDSAAYFCASSPPGSYNSPLHFGNGTRLTVT.

The chain carries TRBV2 and TRBJ1-5; perhaps TRBD1 as D (6 bases). The V end was cut by 4 bases, the J end by 2 bases, with 12 bases between. The V gene's germline CDR1 is SNHLY and CDR2 FYNNEI. This CDR3 has 15 residues. The CDR3 sequence: CASSVGGEGNQPQHF. CDR3 coding DNA: TGTGCCAGCAGTGTTGGGGGCGAAGGCAATCAGCCCCAGCATTTT.

This chain joins TRBV29-1 and TRBJ1-1; 7 bases align to TRBD1. CDR3 size: 13 residues. Germline V lookup: CDR1 SQVTM, CDR2 ANQGSEA. V shed 4 bases and J 9 bases; nucleotides not matched to a gene: 11. The CDR3 reads CSVVLDRWGKAFF. CDR3 DNA: TGCAGCGTTGTCTTGGACAGGTGGGGGAAAGCTTTCTTT.

This chain joins TRBV3-1 (or the pseudogene TRBV3-2) and TRBJ1-4, with D perhaps matching TRBD1 (6 bases). Germline-derived CDR1 and CDR2 are LGHDT and YNNKEL (reference sequence). Trimming left V 6 bases short and J 3 bases short, with 14 bases between. The CDR3 is made up of 15 amino acids. The CDR3 reads CASRQPGGPNEKLFF. As DNA, the CDR3 is TGTGCCAGCAGACAGCCGGGGGGGCCTAATGAAAAACTGTTTTTT.